The 23 T cell receptor beta chains listed next were all sequenced from one sample in a study of T cell repertoires in cytomegalovirus infection. TCRdb analysed the reads with MiXCR anew, one entry per CDR3 protein. Of around 180,000 distinct CDR3 sequences in the sample, roughly 19% were seen once. Sequencing used PBMCs. The receptors were gathered from a human donor in good health (CMV status not recorded). Some clones in this sample may be carry-over from other donors' samples.

There are a few counts of this clonotype. The gene calls are TRBV6-2 or TRBV6-3 and TRBJ2-1, with 10 nucleotides matching TRBD2. The CDR3 has 18 amino acids. Trimming at V came to 2 bases and at J to 6 bases, leaving 13 bases not matched to a gene. CDR1 and CDR2 (germline): MNHEY, SVGEGT. CDR3 bases: TGTGCCAGCAGTTACCGCCCCCCCATAGCGGGAGGTTTCAATGAGCAGTTCTTC. This encodes CASSYRPPIAGGFNEQFF.

In its sample, this clonotype was seen many times. The CDR3 DNA follows: TGTGCCAGCAGTGCTCGGGGAGGGGGGCAGCCCCAGCATTTT. Its translation: CASSARGGGQPQHF. The chain recombines TRBV6-1 with TRBJ1-5, with D possibly being TRBD1 (6 bases). Germline V CDR1 and CDR2: MNHNS, SASEGT. CDR3 length: 14 residues. The V gene lost 4 bases and the J gene lost 7 bases, with 14 bases spanning the gap.

V usage is TRBV5-1 and J usage is TRBJ2-6, with TRBD1 matching 9 bases. Germline assignment: CDR1 SGHRS and CDR2 YFSETQ. J was trimmed by 0 bases and V by 3 bases; bases with no gene match: 7. The CDR3 length is 18 residues. CDR3 amino acids: CASSSVGTGYSGANVLTF. In nucleotides, the CDR3 is TGCGCCAGCAGCTCGGTCGGGACAGGGTACTCTGGGGCCAACGTCCTGACTTTC.

This clonotype was counted ten times or more. The chain recombines TRBV5-5 with TRBJ2-3, with D possibly being TRBD1 (7 bases). Per germline, CDR1 SGHKS and CDR2 YYEKEE (reference sequence). Trimming took off 4 bases at V and 6 bases at J, with 21 bases between the two ends. This CDR3 is 16 amino acids long. CDR3 bases: TGTGCCAGCAGCGACCATCCAGGGGGGATTGGGGATACGCAGTATTTT. It yields the protein CASSDHPGGIGDTQYF.

The sample holds one count of this clonotype. This rearrangement joins TRBV2 to TRBJ2-7; 7 bases are a match to TRBD2. Germline trimming cut 6 bases from V and 3 bases from J; bases unmatched to any gene: 14. CDR1 is SNHLY, CDR2 FYNNEI, per germline. The CDR3 extends over 16 amino acids. For the CDR3, the DNA is TGTGCCAGCAGGGGGGGGACCAAAGGGAACTACTACGAGCAGTACTTC. Protein product: CASRGGTKGNYYEQYF.

This clonotype was picked up many times. This chain joins TRBV12-3 or TRBV12-4 and TRBJ2-7; tentatively, D is TRBD1 (7 bases). V was trimmed by 2 bases and J by 6 bases, leaving 14 bases between them. The CDR3 covers 14 residues. CDR3 nucleotides: TGTGCCAGCAGTTTACGGGGGACAGTATTCGAGCAGTACTTC. It yields the protein CASSLRGTVFEQYF.

The genes are TRBV12-3 or TRBV12-4 and TRBJ2-1, with 8 bases matching TRBD2. With 6 bases clipped from V and 5 bases from J, the junction kept 6 bases outside the gene matches. This CDR3 contains 14 residues. CDR3 sequence: CASSPELADNEQFF. Here the CDR3 DNA reads TGTGCCAGCAGCCCAGAACTAGCGGACAATGAGCAGTTCTTC.

The table lists this clonotype with a few counts. The chain uses TRBV12-5 and TRBJ2-3; no clear D gene. The length of the CDR3 is 13 residues. The germline CDR1 and CDR2 sequences are LGHNT and FRNRAP. V lost 4 bases to trimming and J lost 6 bases, with 11 bases between them. CDR3 region: CASGSSGMDTQYF. The CDR3 DNA is TGTGCTAGTGGTTCCTCCGGTATGGATACGCAGTATTTT. Looking up the rest from reference TRBV12-5 and TRBJ2-3 gives the full variable domain: DARVTQTPRHKVTEMGQEVTMRCQPILGHNTVFWYRQTMMQGLELLAYFRNRAPLDDSGMPKDRFSAEMPDATLATLKIQPSEPRDSAVYFCASGSSGMDTQYFGPGTRLTVL.

Note on this clonotype: One base away lies a much larger clone, so this may be a sequencing read error. CDR3 DNA: TGTGCCAGCAGCTTAATGGGAAATTCACTCCTCCACTTT. It is translated as CASSLMGNSLLHF. This rearrangement joins TRBV7-2 to TRBJ1-6; D is unresolved. Germline lookup yields CDR1 SGHTA and CDR2 FQGNSA. The CDR3 extends over 13 amino acids. Full variable domain (rest looked up from reference TRBV7-2 and TRBJ1-6): GAGVSQSPSNKVTEKGKDVELRCDPISGHTALYWYRQSLGQGLEFLIYFQGNSAPDKSGLPSDRFSAERTGGSVSTLTIQRTQQEDSAVYLCASSLMGNSLLHFGNGTRLTVT.

This clonotype was picked up a small number of times. The chain is built from TRBV12-3 or TRBV12-4 and TRBJ2-1; maybe TRBD2 (5 bases). The CDR3 runs 13 residues. V lost 7 bases and J 7 bases, leaving 14 bases between the germline ends. The CDR3 DNA sequence: TGTGCCAGCACCCTAATCGGGGTGAATGAGCAGTTCTTC. Its protein product is CASTLIGVNEQFF.

This clonotype has more than one count but fewer than ten. The chain has TRBV5-1 and TRBJ2-5; 10 bases are shared with TRBD1. V shed 0 bases and J 3 bases; nucleotides not matched to a gene: 2. Germline CDR1 SGHRS, CDR2 YFSETQ. The CDR3 covers 15 residues. The CDR3 coding sequence is TGCGCCAGCAGCTTGGAAGGACAGGGGGAAGAGACCCAGTACTTC. Residues: CASSLEGQGEETQYF.

This clonotype was detected ten times or more. The gene calls are TRBV28 and TRBJ2-6, with 11 bases matching TRBD1. With 3 bases clipped from V and 1 base from J, the junction kept 8 bases outside the gene matches. The CDR3 covers 19 residues. From germline, CDR1 is MDHEN and CDR2 SYDVKM. The CDR3 protein is CASSFGTGGFLSGANVLTF. CDR3 nucleotide sequence: TGTGCCAGCAGTTTCGGGACAGGGGGTTTTTTATCTGGGGCCAACGTCCTGACTTTC. The variable domain in full, with the rest retrieved from reference TRBV28 and TRBJ2-6, is DVKVTQSSRYLVKRTGEKVFLECVQDMDHENMFWYRQDPGLGLRLIYFSYDVKMKEKGDIPEGYSVSREKKERFSLILESASTNQTSMYLCASSFGTGGFLSGANVLTFGAGSRLTVL.

V and J are TRBV9 and TRBJ1-1; D is unclear. With 0 bases removed from V and 1 base from J, the gap between germline ends came to 7 bases. Germline values: CDR1 SGDLS, CDR2 YYNGEE. The CDR3 is made up of 14 amino acids. CDR3 loop: CASSVADGNTEAFF. The CDR3 DNA reads TGTGCCAGCAGCGTAGCCGACGGGAACACTGAAGCTTTCTTT. Looking up the rest from reference TRBV9 and TRBJ1-1 gives the full variable domain: DSGVTQTPKHLITATGQRVTLRCSPRSGDLSVYWYQQSLDQGLQFLIQYYNGEERAKGNILERFSAQQFPDLHSELNLSSLELGDSALYFCASSVADGNTEAFFGQGTRLTVV.

V is TRBV20-1 and J is TRBJ2-7, with D unresolved. The CDR3 covers 13 residues. With 2 bases removed from V and 0 bases from J, the gap between germline ends came to 8 bases. Germline loops: CDR1 DFQATT, CDR2 SNEGSKA (reference sequence). The CDR3 loop is CSARNGYSYEQYF. The DNA of the CDR3 is TGCAGTGCTAGAAATGGCTACTCCTACGAGCAGTACTTC.

This rearrangement joins TRBV4-3 to TRBJ2-2; D is possibly TRBD2 (6 bases). Looked up from germline, CDR1 is LGHNA and CDR2 is YSLEER. V dropped 0 bases and J dropped 3 bases, with 11 bases sitting between them. The length of the CDR3 is 16 residues. CDR3 residues: CASSQDLGLYTGELFF. The DNA of the CDR3 is TGCGCCAGCAGCCAAGATTTAGGACTATACACCGGGGAGCTGTTTTTT.

This clonotype showed up just a few times. CDR3 sequence: CASSTPGLAGQETQYF. DNA for the CDR3: TGTGCCAGCAGCACCCCGGGACTAGCGGGTCAAGAGACCCAGTACTTC. The rearrangement joins TRBV7-2 to TRBJ2-5; TRBD2 aligns across 12 bases. This CDR3 spans 16 amino acids. The germline gives CDR1 SGHTA, CDR2 FQGNSA. Losses at the gene ends were 5 bases for V and 2 bases for J; bases not matched to a gene: 6.

This clonotype showed up many times. The V call is TRBV12-3 or TRBV12-4, the J call TRBJ2-1; no clear D. Trimming shortened V by 3 bases and J by 4 bases, and 10 bases separated the two germline ends. This CDR3 is built from 14 residues. DNA for the CDR3: TGTGCCAGCAGTTTTGGGGTGGGGTACAATGAGCAGTTCTTC. It encodes CASSFGVGYNEQFF.

This clonotype was counted ten times or more. V gene TRBV7-2 combines with J gene TRBJ1-1; D perhaps matches TRBD1 (6 bases). The germline V gene encodes CDR1 SGHTA and CDR2 FQGNSA. Trimming took off 2 bases at V and 6 bases at J, with 13 bases between the two ends. This CDR3 has 14 amino acids. This CDR3 is CASSLRGGVAEAFF. Written as DNA, the CDR3 is TGTGCCAGCAGCTTAAGGGGGGGGGTAGCTGAAGCTTTCTTT.

The chain uses TRBV5-1 and TRBJ1-1, with a possible D match to TRBD1 (6 bases). This CDR3 is 14 amino acids long. Trimming removed 3 bases at V and 6 bases at J, with 15 bases between. The germline gives CDR1 SGHRS, CDR2 YFSETQ. In DNA form, the CDR3 reads TGCGCCAGCAGCTCCTCCCTCACAGGGCCTGAAGCTTTCTTT. It yields the protein CASSSSLTGPEAFF.

This clonotype was counted many times. The chain employs TRBV7-2 and TRBJ1-5; 7 bases agree with TRBD1. Germline loops: CDR1 SGHTA, CDR2 FQGNSA. V trimming: 5 bases; J trimming: 7 bases; junction bases outside the gene matches: 8. The CDR3 consists of 14 residues. The CDR3 here is CASSPRQGGQPQHF. The CDR3 DNA sequence: TGTGCCAGCAGCCCTCGACAGGGAGGACAGCCCCAGCATTTT.

The CDR3: CATSRVGGTTGANVLTF. In nucleotides, the CDR3 is TGTGCCACCAGCAGAGTAGGTGGGACAACTGGGGCCAACGTCCTGACTTTC. The J gene is TRBJ2-6, the V gene TRBV15, with TRBD1 as a possible D gene (6 bases). Germline V CDR1 and CDR2: LNHNV, YYDKDF (reference sequence). The V gene lost 1 base and the J gene lost 2 bases, with 12 bases spanning the gap. The CDR3 totals 17 residues.

The rearrangement links TRBV28 to TRBJ2-5; D remains unclear. Trimming took 6 bases from V and 4 from J, leaving 12 bases between them. Germline values: CDR1 MDHEN, CDR2 SYDVKM. CDR3 length: 13 amino acids. CDR3 nucleotide sequence: TGTGCCAGCAGAAGGCCCCCAGGAGAGACCCAGTACTTC. Encoded protein: CASRRPPGETQYF. The complete variable domain, with remaining parts taken from reference TRBV28 and TRBJ2-5, reads DVKVTQSSRYLVKRTGEKVFLECVQDMDHENMFWYRQDPGLGLRLIYFSYDVKMKEKGDIPEGYSVSREKKERFSLILESASTNQTSMYLCASRRPPGETQYFGPGTRLLVL.

At least ten counts were recorded for this clonotype. The gene calls are TRBV7-8 and TRBJ2-2; 12 nucleotides align to TRBD2. V shed 4 bases, J shed 8 bases, and the junction held 11 bases outside the gene matches. The CDR3 contains 17 residues. Germline CDR1 reads SGHVS; CDR2 reads FQNEAQ. The CDR3 is CASSSTSGGVRRGELFF. CDR3 sequence (DNA): TGTGCCAGCAGCTCGACTAGCGGGGGTGTCCGAAGAGGGGAGCTGTTTTTT.